Given below is one TCR beta chain in context. The antigen remains unidentified. This sample was taken from a study of T cell responses to AZD1222 COVID-19 vaccine. The data were produced by immunoSEQ multiplex PCR, yet TCRdb's version contains in-frame clones alone and is incomplete. The sample lists around 180,000 clones, approximately 90% occurring once. The V end lost 6 bases, the J end lost 6 bases, and 20 bases lay between the germline ends. CDR1 is MNHEY, CDR2 SMNVEV, per germline (reference sequence). The CDR3 covers 16 residues. Study-wide points: With dominance at 160-218 and 743-854, vaccine-associated CD4 TCRs spanned spike. Repertoire sampling occurred only after the peak T cell response. Targeting of unmutated variant regions was reportedly seen in nearly half of spike-specific TCRs.

This specimen was peripheral blood, taken on day 0 of AZD1222 vaccination. The chain uses TRBV27 and TRBJ1-4, with D unresolved. This TCR was recovered from an adult in good health. DNA of the CDR3: TGTGCCAGCAGGCCTGGGCCGGGGTTGTGGTATGAAAAACTGTTTTTT. Translated, it gives CASRPGPGLWYEKLFF.